Each of the 14 T cell receptor beta chains below was sequenced from the same sample in a study of CD8 T cells in ankylosing spondylitis. Regarding the study as a whole: Characteristic of ankylosing spondylitis blood, it appeared, was a TCR beta motif comprising several highly homologous variants.

TCRdb itself ran the 5' RACE reads through MiXCR, one entry per CDR3 protein. The sample shows more than 400,000 distinct CDR3 sequences, about 5.4% of them seen only once. Their cognate antigens are unknown. The sequencing input was blood, either unsorted or a sorted T cell fraction (not recorded which). These receptors originate from a male donor with ankylosing spondylitis.

This clonotype was detected many times. V gene TRBV4-2 combines with J gene TRBJ2-7, with D possibly called TRBD1 or TRBD2 (5 bases each). This CDR3 contains 15 residues. Germline V CDR1 and CDR2: LGHNA, YNFKEQ. The V and J ends lost 0 bases and 2 bases respectively, with 11 bases between them. The CDR3 DNA reads TGTGCCAGCAGCCAAGAACCGGGGACCGCCTACGAGCAGTACTTC. It is translated as CASSQEPGTAYEQYF.

This clonotype showed up many times. The rearrangement links TRBV5-1 to TRBJ2-2; 7 bases line up with TRBD1. The CDR3 has 13 residues. V lost 8 bases and J lost 7; bases outside the gene matches: 8. The germline V gene encodes CDR1 SGHRS and CDR2 YFSETQ. The CDR3 region has the DNA TGCGCCAGTTCGACAGGGAATGGCGGGGAGCTGTTTTTT. Translated, it gives CASSTGNGGELFF.

This clonotype was observed a few times. The chain is built from TRBV7-2 and TRBJ2-1; 7 bases map to TRBD1. The V gene end was trimmed by 5 bases and the J gene end by 4 bases; junction bases not matched to a gene: 8. The CDR3 has 15 amino acids. Germline values: CDR1 SGHTA, CDR2 FQGNSA. The CDR3 region is CASSVYWGQYNEQFF. The CDR3 nucleotides read TGTGCCAGCAGCGTATACTGGGGACAGTACAATGAGCAGTTCTTC. The full variable domain, rest sourced from reference TRBV7-2 and TRBJ2-1, is GAGVSQSPSNKVTEKGKDVELRCDPISGHTALYWYRQSLGQGLEFLIYFQGNSAPDKSGLPSDRFSAERTGGSVSTLTIQRTQQEDSAVYLCASSVYWGQYNEQFFGPGTRLTVL.

The sample holds many counts of this clonotype. This rearrangement joins TRBV7-9 to TRBJ2-1, with 8 bases aligning to TRBD2. Germline CDR1 reads SEHNR; CDR2 reads FQNEAQ (reference sequence). The CDR3 totals 15 residues. J gave up 0 bases and V 5 bases, and 3 bases lay outside the gene matches. CDR3 sequence reads: CASSILADSYNEQFF. CDR3 coding DNA: TGTGCCAGCAGCATACTAGCGGACTCCTACAATGAGCAGTTCTTC.

This clonotype appeared many times. The V and J genes are TRBV29-1 and TRBJ2-3; 12 bases map to TRBD2. The CDR3 has 15 amino acids. Germline-derived CDR1 and CDR2 are SQVTM and ANQGSEA. V gave up 6 bases and J gave up 4 bases; unmatched junction bases: 8. DNA of the CDR3: TGCAGCGTGACACTAGCGGGGGGCCCTCCAGATACGCAGTATTTT. Translating it yields CSVTLAGGPPDTQYF.

This clonotype occurred many times. CDR3 nucleotide sequence: TGCGCCAGCAGCCAAGTGTTGTCCGGTGAAGCTTTCTTT. Protein sequence: CASSQVLSGEAFF. The chain uses TRBV4-3 and TRBJ1-1; D is unresolved. Trimming removed 1 base from V and 7 bases from J, with 10 bases in between. Germline V lookup: CDR1 LGHNA, CDR2 YSLEER. The CDR3 has 13 residues.

This sequence joins TRBV20-1 and TRBJ2-1; 8 nucleotides line up with TRBD2. V lost 3 bases, J lost 1 base, and 14 bases stayed unmatched. From germline, CDR1 is DFQATT and CDR2 SNEGSKA (reference sequence). This CDR3 region has 18 residues. CDR3 sequence: CSARDLAGRKGSYNEQFF. In nucleotides, the CDR3 is TGCAGTGCTAGGGATCTAGCGGGTAGGAAGGGGTCCTACAATGAGCAGTTCTTC.

This clonotype was observed many times. The chain recombines TRBV6-1 with TRBJ2-7; D may be TRBD2 (5 bases). Between the trimmed V and J ends, which lost 5 bases and 0 bases, there was a span of 8 bases. CDR3 length: 13 residues. Germline-derived CDR1 and CDR2 are MNHNS and SASEGT. CDR3 sequence: CASSPTSSYEQYF. The CDR3 DNA follows: TGTGCCAGCAGTCCTACTAGCTCCTACGAGCAGTACTTC.

V and J are TRBV5-1 and TRBJ2-7; no clear D gene. The germline V and J ends were trimmed by 2 bases and 2 bases, with 5 bases remaining between them. The germline V gene has CDR1 SGHRS and CDR2 YFSETQ. The CDR3 is made up of 12 amino acids. For the CDR3, the DNA is TGCGCCAGCAGCTTTACCCCCTACGAGCAGTACTTC. It translates to CASSFTPYEQYF.

This clonotype was detected many times. J is TRBJ2-2 and V is TRBV4-2, with D perhaps TRBD2 (5 bases). Germline V lookup: CDR1 LGHNA, CDR2 YNFKEQ. V lost 0 bases, J lost 8 bases, and 10 bases lay in between. CDR3 length equals 14 residues. In DNA, the CDR3 is TGTGCCAGCAGCCAAGATGGAGGAAGGGGGGAGCTGTTTTTT. Encoded protein: CASSQDGGRGELFF.

This clonotype came up many times. This chain uses TRBV6-2 or TRBV6-3 with TRBJ2-5; D perhaps matches TRBD2 (6 bases). The CDR3 totals 15 residues. Trimming pared 6 bases from V and 5 bases from J, leaving 19 bases between. CDR1 is MNHEY, CDR2 SVGEGT, per germline. In DNA form, the CDR3 reads TGTGCCAGCAGGAAAGGGCTAGCGATGATGGAGACCCAGTACTTC. This gives the protein CASRKGLAMMETQYF.

This clonotype was observed at least ten times. The chain joins TRBV5-1 to TRBJ1-5; D unresolved. Germline CDR1 reads SGHRS; CDR2 reads YFSETQ. This CDR3 region has 14 residues. V lost 2 bases and J 4 bases, leaving 10 bases between the germline ends. The CDR3 is CASSLGIGNQPQHF. CDR3 DNA sequence: TGCGCCAGCAGCTTAGGGATAGGGAATCAGCCCCAGCATTTT.

Written as DNA, the CDR3 is TGTGCCAGCAGTTACCGGCTAGCGGGTCCCTACGAGCAGTACTTC. This sequence encodes CASSYRLAGPYEQYF. The chain uses TRBV6-5 and TRBJ2-7; 8 nucleotides line up with TRBD2. This CDR3 spans 15 amino acids. From germline, CDR1 is MNHEY and CDR2 SVGAGI. J lost 2 bases, V lost 2 bases, and 5 bases had no gene match.

This clonotype was observed at least ten times. V gene TRBV27 combines with J gene TRBJ2-7, with D perhaps matching TRBD1 (6 bases). V was clipped by 8 bases and J by 6 bases, with 14 bases between them. This CDR3 spans 12 amino acids. CDR1 MNHEY and CDR2 SMNVEV come from the germline V gene (reference sequence). The CDR3 protein is CASGLGGFEQYF. DNA for the CDR3: TGTGCCAGCGGTCTAGGGGGTTTCGAGCAGTACTTC.